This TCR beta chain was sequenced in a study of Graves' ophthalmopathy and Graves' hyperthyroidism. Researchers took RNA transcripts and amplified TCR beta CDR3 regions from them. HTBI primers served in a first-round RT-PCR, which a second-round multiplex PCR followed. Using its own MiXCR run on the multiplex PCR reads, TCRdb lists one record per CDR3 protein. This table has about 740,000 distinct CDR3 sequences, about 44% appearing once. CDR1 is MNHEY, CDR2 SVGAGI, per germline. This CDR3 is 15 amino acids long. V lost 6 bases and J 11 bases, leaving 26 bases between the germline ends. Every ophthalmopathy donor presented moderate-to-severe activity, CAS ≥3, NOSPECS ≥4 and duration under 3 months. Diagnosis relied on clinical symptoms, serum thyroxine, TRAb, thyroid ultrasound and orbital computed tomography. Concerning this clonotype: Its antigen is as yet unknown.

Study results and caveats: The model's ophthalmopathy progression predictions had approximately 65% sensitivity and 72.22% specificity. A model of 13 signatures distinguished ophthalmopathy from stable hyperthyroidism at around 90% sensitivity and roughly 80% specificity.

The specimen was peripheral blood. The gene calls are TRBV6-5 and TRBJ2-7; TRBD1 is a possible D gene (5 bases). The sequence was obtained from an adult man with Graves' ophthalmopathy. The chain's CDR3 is CASSPTSVTETRKYF. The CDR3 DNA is TGTGCCAGCAGCCCCACCTCAGTGACAGAAACCAGAAAGTACTTC.